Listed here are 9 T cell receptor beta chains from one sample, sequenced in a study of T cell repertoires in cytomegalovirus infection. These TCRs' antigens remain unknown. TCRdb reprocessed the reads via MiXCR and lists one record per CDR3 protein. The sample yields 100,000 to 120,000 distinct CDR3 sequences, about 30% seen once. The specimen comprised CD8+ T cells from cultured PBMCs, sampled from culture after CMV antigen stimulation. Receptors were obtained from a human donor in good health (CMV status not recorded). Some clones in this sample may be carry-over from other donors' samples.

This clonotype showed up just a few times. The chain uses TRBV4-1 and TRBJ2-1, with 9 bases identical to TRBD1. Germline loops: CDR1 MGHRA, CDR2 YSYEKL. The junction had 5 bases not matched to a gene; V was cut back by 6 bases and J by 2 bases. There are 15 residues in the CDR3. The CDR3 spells CASRDRGGTYNEQFF. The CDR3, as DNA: TGCGCCAGCAGGGACAGGGGCGGCACCTACAATGAGCAGTTCTTC.

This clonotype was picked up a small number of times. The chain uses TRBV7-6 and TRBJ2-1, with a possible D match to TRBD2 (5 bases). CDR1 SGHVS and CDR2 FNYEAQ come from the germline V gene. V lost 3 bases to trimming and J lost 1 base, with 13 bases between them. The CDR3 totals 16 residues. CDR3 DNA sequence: TGTGCCAGCAGCTTGTCTGGTAGAGGGTCCTACAATGAGCAGTTCTTC. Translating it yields CASSLSGRGSYNEQFF.

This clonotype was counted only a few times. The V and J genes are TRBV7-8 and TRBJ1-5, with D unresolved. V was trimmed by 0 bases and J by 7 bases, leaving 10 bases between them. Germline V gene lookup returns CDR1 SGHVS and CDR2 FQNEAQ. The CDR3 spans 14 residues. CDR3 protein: CASSLANGVQPQHF. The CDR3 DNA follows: TGTGCCAGCAGCTTAGCAAATGGGGTACAGCCCCAGCATTTT.

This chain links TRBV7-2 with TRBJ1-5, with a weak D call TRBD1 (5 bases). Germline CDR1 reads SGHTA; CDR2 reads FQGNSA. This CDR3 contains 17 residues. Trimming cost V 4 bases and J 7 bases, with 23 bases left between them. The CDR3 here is CASSSNSGTGSGQPQHF. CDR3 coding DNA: TGTGCCAGCAGCTCGAATTCCGGGACGGGATCTGGGCAGCCCCAGCATTTT.

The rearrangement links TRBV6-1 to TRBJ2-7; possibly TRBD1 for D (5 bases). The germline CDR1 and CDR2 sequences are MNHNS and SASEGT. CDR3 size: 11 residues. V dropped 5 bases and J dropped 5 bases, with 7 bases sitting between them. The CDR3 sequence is CASSRRDEQYF. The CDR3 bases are TGTGCCAGCAGTCGCAGGGACGAGCAGTACTTC.

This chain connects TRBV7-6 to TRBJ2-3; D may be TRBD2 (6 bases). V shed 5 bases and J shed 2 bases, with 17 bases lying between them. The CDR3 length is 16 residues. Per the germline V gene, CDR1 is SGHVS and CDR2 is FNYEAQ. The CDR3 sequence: CASSEWIGGITDTQYF. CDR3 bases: TGTGCCAGCAGCGAATGGATTGGGGGGATCACAGATACGCAGTATTTT.

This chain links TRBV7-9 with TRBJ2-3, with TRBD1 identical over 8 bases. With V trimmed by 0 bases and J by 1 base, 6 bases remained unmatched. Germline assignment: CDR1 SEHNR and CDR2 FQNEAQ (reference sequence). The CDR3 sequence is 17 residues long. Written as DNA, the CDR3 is TGTGCCAGCAGCTTAGCCTTTGGACAGGGACGCACAGATACGCAGTATTTT. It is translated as CASSLAFGQGRTDTQYF. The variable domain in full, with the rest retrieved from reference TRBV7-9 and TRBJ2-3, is DTGVSQNPRHKITKRGQNVTFRCDPISEHNRLYWYRQTLGQGPEFLTYFQNEAQLEKSRLLSDRFSAERPKGSFSTLEIQRTEQGDSAMYLCASSLAFGQGRTDTQYFGPGTRLTVL.

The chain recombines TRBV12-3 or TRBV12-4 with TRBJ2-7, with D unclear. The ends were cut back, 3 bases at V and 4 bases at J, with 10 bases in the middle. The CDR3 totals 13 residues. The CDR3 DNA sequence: TGTGCCAGCAGTTTTGACCTGGGGTACGAGCAGTACTTC. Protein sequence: CASSFDLGYEQYF.

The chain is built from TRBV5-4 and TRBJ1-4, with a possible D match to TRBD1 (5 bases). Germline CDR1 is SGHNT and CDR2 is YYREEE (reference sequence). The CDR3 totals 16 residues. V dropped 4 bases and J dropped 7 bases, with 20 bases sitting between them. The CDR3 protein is CASSPLTQGEGEKLFF. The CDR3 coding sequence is TGTGCCAGCAGCCCCCTAACCCAGGGAGAGGGTGAAAAACTGTTTTTT.